Below, 8 T cell receptor beta chains from the same sample are listed, as sequenced in a study of CD8 T cells in Susac syndrome. Reverse transcription of about 0.45 to 1 ug RNA was carried out with random hexamers. TCRdb re-called the immunoSEQ multiplex PCR reads with MiXCR, one entry per CDR3 protein. Seen here are some 300,000 distinct CDR3 sequences, 65% to 90% observed once, and the top ten hold 0.21%. Sequencing used CD8+ T cells from PBMCs. The receptor set was obtained from a human donor with multiple sclerosis.

The chain links TRBV7-3 to TRBJ2-1; tentatively, D is TRBD1 (5 bases). This CDR3 spans 16 amino acids. The germline V gene has CDR1 SGHTA and CDR2 FQGTGA. The V gene lost 2 bases and the J gene lost 1 base, with 12 bases spanning the gap. The CDR3 is CASSLAPRGSYNEQFF. Here the CDR3 DNA reads TGTGCCAGCAGCTTAGCCCCTAGGGGATCCTACAATGAGCAGTTCTTC.

V and J are TRBV7-8 and TRBJ2-7; 13 bases match TRBD2. The CDR3 totals 17 residues. The junction had 8 bases not matched to a gene; V was cut back by 1 base and J by 5 bases. CDR1 is SGHVS and CDR2 is FQNEAQ in the germline V gene. CDR3 region: CASSLGETSGRLDEQYF. The CDR3 region has the DNA TGTGCCAGCAGCTTAGGGGAGACTAGCGGGAGGCTGGACGAGCAGTACTTC. Full variable domain (missing parts from reference TRBV7-8 and TRBJ2-7): GAGVSQSPRYKVAKRGQDVALRCDPISGHVSLFWYQQALGQGPEFLTYFQNEAQLDKSGLPSDRFFAERPEGSVSTLKIQRTQQEDSAVYLCASSLGETSGRLDEQYFGPGTRLTVT.

The chain employs TRBV4-3 and TRBJ2-1, with D tentatively TRBD1 (6 bases). This CDR3 is built from 15 residues. Germline lookup yields CDR1 LGHNA and CDR2 YSLEER. Trimming left V 2 bases short and J 8 bases short, with 16 bases between. The DNA for the CDR3 is TGCGCCAGCAGCCAAAGGGGCAGGGGTGGCGATGAGCAGTTCTTC. Amino acids: CASSQRGRGGDEQFF.

The chain has TRBV19 and TRBJ2-2, with a possible D match to TRBD1 (6 bases). The length of the CDR3 is 15 residues. Germline CDR1 reads LNHDA; CDR2 reads SQIVND (reference sequence). V was clipped by 3 bases and J by 4 bases, with 12 bases between them. CDR3 nucleotides: TGTGCCAGTAGTATGCAACAGGGCTTCACCGGGGAGCTGTTTTTT. This translates into CASSMQQGFTGELFF.

As DNA, the CDR3 is TGTGCCAGCAGCCACGAACAGGGATGGGATCAGCCCCAGCATTTT. Translated: CASSHEQGWDQPQHF. The chain is built from TRBV7-2 and TRBJ1-5; a weak D match, TRBD1 (6 bases). This CDR3 region has 15 residues. V lost 5 bases to trimming and J lost 5 bases, with 16 bases between them. Per the germline V gene, CDR1 is SGHTA and CDR2 is FQGNSA.

The chain couples TRBV27 to TRBJ2-7; 8 nucleotides line up with TRBD1. With V trimmed by 3 bases and J by 3 bases, 10 bases remained unmatched. Germline V lookup: CDR1 MNHEY, CDR2 SMNVEV (reference sequence). The CDR3 runs 16 residues. This CDR3 is CASSFALPGGGYEQYF. CDR3 in DNA: TGTGCCAGCAGTTTCGCCCTTCCAGGGGGCGGCTACGAGCAGTACTTC.

The V and J genes are TRBV6-5 and TRBJ1-2; D is undetermined. Trimming took 2 bases from V and 4 from J, leaving 8 bases between them. Germline CDR1 is MNHEY and CDR2 is SVGAGI. The CDR3 spans 13 residues. CDR3 amino acids: CASSYLGRYGYTF. The CDR3 region has the DNA TGTGCCAGCAGTTACCTGGGTCGCTATGGCTACACCTTC.

The chain carries TRBV12-3 or TRBV12-4 and TRBJ1-6, with D hard to call. Trimming took off 3 bases at V and 0 bases at J, with 12 bases between the two ends. The CDR3 totals 17 residues. The CDR3 nucleotides are TGTGCCAGCAGTTTTGGCACAGCTAGCTCCTATAATTCACCCCTCCACTTT. Translated: CASSFGTASSYNSPLHF.